This T cell receptor (beta chain) was observed in a study of response to subunit inactivated influenza vaccine. The CDR3 is 17 residues long. V lost 5 bases to trimming and J lost 5 bases; unmatched junction nucleotides: 12. Germline CDR1 SGHRS, CDR2 YFSETQ. Each CDR3 protein is one row after TCRdb ran MiXCR on the RT-PCR reads. This table holds around 180,000 distinct CDR3 sequences, about 9% found once. The table lists this clonotype with many counts. The V gene is TRBV5-1, the J gene TRBJ2-1, with 11 bases matching TRBD2. The sequences come from non-naive T cells sorted from PBMCs, collected on the day of vaccination. The TCR sequence derives from a man aged 50 to 59 who received an inactivated influenza vaccine. The CDR3, as DNA: TGCGCCAGCAGGATCCGGACTAGCGGGCCTCCGCACAATGAGCAGTTCTTC. This translates into CASRIRTSGPPHNEQFF.